Here is one TCR beta chain with its context. This sample is part of a study of graft-versus-host responses after intestinal transplantation. Study as a whole: Following induction with anti-thymocyte globulin, all recipients were given tacrolimus and steroids for around three years.

The time point here: postoperative day 105 after intestinal transplantation (dayNNNN = postoperative day). Processing of graft tissue released intraepithelial and lamina propria lymphocytes. Some clones are missing from TCRdb's copy, which holds only in-frame ones; the method was immunoSEQ multiplex PCR. The table includes 4,000 to 4,500 clones, over 75% detected once. The V gene's germline CDR1 is SGHNT and CDR2 YYREEE (reference sequence). J was trimmed by 6 bases and V by 3 bases; bases with no gene match: 2. The CDR3 extends over 13 amino acids. The starting material was ileum tissue, obtained 105 days after intestinal transplantation. This rearrangement joins TRBV5-4 to TRBJ1-5; TRBD1 aligns across 8 bases. The TCR comes from a human patient who received an intestinal transplant, so some T cells may come from the graft donor. The CDR3 DNA is TGTGCCAGCAGCTACGGACAGGGTCAGCCCCAGCATTTT. Protein product: CASSYGQGQPQHF.